The 2 T cell receptor beta chains reported below all come from one sample, sequenced in a study of shared clonotypes between healthy human individuals. Repertoires were generated with immunoSEQ multiplex PCR, while TCRdb's copy carries only in-frame clones and drops some. Of about half a million clones in the sample, approximately 82% were seen once. Sequencing was carried out using PBMCs. Receptors originate from a woman in her thirties or forties in good health. Some clones in this sample may be carry-over from other donors' samples.

The table lists this clone with a few counts. The chain carries TRBV7-9 and TRBJ1-1; possibly TRBD1 for D (6 bases). V lost 7 bases to trimming and J lost 8 bases, with 14 bases between them. Germline V lookup: CDR1 SEHNR, CDR2 FQNEAQ (reference sequence). The CDR3 runs to 12 residues. The CDR3 region has the DNA TGTGCCAGCACCCAGATGGGGGGCGAAGCTTTCTTT. This gives the protein CASTQMGGEAFF.

V usage is TRBV5-6 and J usage is TRBJ1-2; D is unclear. Germline V gives CDR1 SGHDT, CDR2 YYEEEE. This CDR3 has 14 amino acids. The V end was cut by 0 bases, the J end by 1 base, with 7 bases between. The CDR3 is CASSLAQYNYGYTF. As DNA, the CDR3 is TGTGCCAGCAGCTTGGCCCAGTATAACTATGGCTACACCTTC.